This paragraph covers one T cell receptor beta chain sequence. The target of this receptor is not known. There are no base qualities to consult, and no much larger clone falls within one base. V is pared back by 6 bases and J by 5 bases, with 17 bases lying between the germline termini. The germline V gene yields MDHEN for CDR1 and SYDVKM for CDR2. The CDR3 runs 14 residues from the cysteine to the phenylalanine. Only the CDR3 portion is preserved as DNA: 42 bases, with reading frame beginning at the first base. In total, over 600 healthy bone marrow donors made up the cohort. At the time of sampling, all cohort members were nominally healthy, though unrecorded immune exposures were likely present. The donor was CMV seropositive and was included in the group of 270 or so seropositive cohort members. Every donor gave a peripheral blood sample, and the peripheral blood mononuclear cells from that sample were used for TCR beta sequencing. Genomic DNA was extracted from the blood cell samples with the Qiagen DNeasy Blood Extraction Kit.

These data belong to a study of cytomegalovirus exposure and HLA in healthy donors (dated 2017 in TCRdb). General notes on the study: According to an earlier analysis of 587 of the donors, 150 million to 200 million T cells yielded 90 million to 140 million unique TCR beta sequences and more than 250 Gb of sequence data. An early release that covered around 590 HLA-typed donors contained around 300 gigabases of sequencing data and 65 million to 100 million unique TCR sequences. Of the 300 to 450 genotyped donors, less than 90% were placed in the genetic ancestry cluster associated with self-reported Caucasian donors. The aim of the study was to test whether cataloging public T cell receptors could identify signatures of past pathogen exposure. The study profiled the T cell repertoires of hundreds of subjects by immunosequencing and related them to cytomegalovirus serostatus. A separate validation cohort of roughly 120 different subjects was used in addition to the approximately 640-subject first cohort. To predict cytomegalovirus infection status, the study brought together high-throughput TCR immunosequencing, statistical association of individual TCRs with disease status, and machine learning. A later analysis re-examined previously published TCR beta repertoires from over 500 donors and added high-resolution HLA genotyping to investigate patterns of TCR occurrence. In the later analysis, no new phenotypic data were used to find candidate immune exposures; instead, reliance was placed on TCR beta sequences and their occurrence across donors. An earlier analysis of roughly 580 of the donors used high-throughput TCR beta sequencing to judge whether each TCR beta V gene segment behaved as functional or pseudogenic. Donor age, sex, ethnicity and CMV serostatus were compiled alongside the repertoire data. Genome-wide SNP genotypes for about 65% of the roughly 700 donors were used in a later genetic analysis, which treated that subset as a discovery cohort. Every repertoire in the discovery cohort had been generated on one and the same sequencing platform. HLA typing included class I and class II loci at four-digit resolution. The number of typed donors differed by locus: roughly 629-640 for A, B, C, DRB1 and DQB1; 500 to 550 for DQA1; approximately 610 for DPA1; and roughly 450 for DPB1. A handful of DR-DQ haplotypes were treated as single units for association and clustering because of strong linkage in the cohort. Across 398 genotyped donors of the cohort, an average of approximately 220,000 unique TCR beta nucleotide sequences per donor were sequenced, and roughly a sixth of those sequences were non-productive. The paper's findings and limits, for the study overall: Correlated functional status among segregating V segments might be attributable to linkage disequilibrium, but an unknown experimental factor could not be ruled out. Immune exposure information for the cohort was limited to CMV serostatus. In a later analysis, HLA-associated TCR beta chains were found to be more clonally expanded and to have lower generation probabilities than equally common non-associated chains. Most CMV-associated TCR beta chains appeared to be HLA-restricted in a later analysis, and the HLA associations seemed to be driven largely by CMV exposure. Sequencing depth was assumed to be roughly uniform across donors in the presence/absence analyses, though that assumption may not hold. A further reported finding was that TCR beta sequences accurately predicted the HLA-A and HLA-B alleles for most subjects in the first cohort. In vitro tests confirmed that a few of the cytomegalovirus-associated TCR beta chains recognize cytomegalovirus antigens. In a later analysis, several top co-occurrence clusters were reported to appear linked to parvovirus B19, influenza, CMV and Epstein-Barr virus. Compared with the 666-donor mean, donors in an Asian-associated ancestry cluster had fewer N-insertions in productive TCRs, according to a later genetic analysis. In a later analysis, over 15,000 TCR beta sequences were associated with specific HLA alleles at a false discovery rate of 0.05. V-gene and J-gene trimming of TCR beta chains was associated with a missense DCLRE1C variant in a later genetic analysis, and the association was replicated in an independent cohort. According to a later analysis, TCR association rates differed among HLA loci, with DRB1 alleles showing the most associated TCRs and HLA-C alleles showing the fewest. Because HLA typing was unavailable for some donors at each locus, only the typed subset was used in association tests. Strong co-occurrence of HLA alleles, especially DR and DQ, made assigning TCR associations to individual alleles difficult. Broadly in line with IMGT annotations, most TCR beta V segments showed up in productive rearrangements about 90% or about 30% of the time in an earlier analysis of 587 of the donors. This cohort had only TCR beta chains sequenced, and the lack of alpha or paired-chain data limited which features could be detected. The 87-base-pair reads could not distinguish some IMGT-functional V segments, including TRBV6-2 and TRBV6-3, so those segments were excluded. The classifier was reported to diagnose cytomegalovirus status with high specificity and sensitivity in both the original cohort and the validation cohort. According to the authors, the approach could potentially be generalized to other disease states and immunological phenotypes. The earlier analysis of some 560 of the donors excluded approximately 15 rarely observed V segments, including chromosome 9 orphons, because counts were too low. The sequencing pipeline was judged likely to have produced a cluster of highly shared sequence variants as a technical artifact. The study listed 164 TCR beta chains as associated with cytomegalovirus. While some public TCRs were present in many individuals, most TCR sequences turned up only very rarely across donors.

The receptor library was made with the immunoSEQ multiplex PCR assay. The multiplex PCR relied on a mix of 60 forward primers for TCR Vbeta segments and 13 reverse primers for TCR Jbeta segments. The CDR3 region of rearranged TCR beta genes was amplified from genomic DNA with a multiplex PCR assay. The Illumina HiSeq System was used to sequence the amplified TCR beta libraries as 87-base-pair reads. The authors' pipeline ran thus. Across the 600 to 700 repertoires, a later analysis counted roughly 77 million unique TCR beta chains, around 11 million of which were shared by at least two donors. A nearest-neighbor algorithm error-corrected the raw reads and collapsed the reads into unique sequences, merging closely related sequences to remove PCR and sequencing errors. To assign V, D and J gene segments, CDR3 sequences were aligned to IMGT reference sequences. Each retained sequence needed at least a six-nucleotide match to both a V gene segment and a J gene segment. A rearrangement was called productive if the CDR3 had no stop codons and remained in frame with V and J, and every other rearrangement was called non-productive. Following IMGT convention, CDR3 was defined as the stretch from the second conserved V-encoded cysteine to the conserved J-encoded phenylalanine. Sequences without an unambiguous match to a single V gene segment were excluded from the earlier analysis of 587 of the donors. An earlier analysis of almost 600 of the donors classified V segments as functional when productive rearrangements were above 56.7% and as segregating when the standard deviation between donors was above 5%. To diagnose cytomegalovirus status from the catalog of TCR beta chain sequences, a statistical classification framework was built. In a later analysis, TCR nucleotide sequences were compared against IMGT/GENE-DB human TR gene sequences so that V and J genes could be assigned. The TCRdist pipeline was used in a later analysis to assign CDR3 sequences and most-parsimonious VDJ recombination scenarios. In a later analysis, every TCR beta chain was defined by the combination of its CDR3 amino acid sequence and its V-gene family, and reads without a unique V-gene family were dropped. A later analysis removed 500 to 600 highly shared, low-generation-probability nucleotide sequences to deal with suspected cross-contamination and a sequencing artifact. In a later analysis, a clonal expansion index for each public chain was calculated from normalized within-repertoire ranks of inferred template counts. In a later analysis, generation probabilities were computed with a VDJ recombination model fitted to out-of-frame rearrangements, and the resulting probabilities were checked against IGoR. In a later analysis, hypergeometric tests were used to score TCR-TCR, TCR-HLA and TCR-CMV co-occurrence, with a repertoire-size bias correction applied to TCR pairs. A later analysis estimated false discovery rates by permuting HLA or CMV assignments 20 times. In a later analysis, co-occurring TCRs were grouped using DBSCAN, and TCRdist sequence similarity was added for clustering within HLA-allele-positive subsets. Repertoires with fewer than 30,000 or more than 120,000 public chains were left out of co-occurrence clustering, as were about 5 repertoires with anomalous nucleotide sharing. This is the immuneACCESS table as TCRdb keeps it, with only in-frame sequences that have V and J called. A part of the clones is gone; compared with another copy, unresolved V genes explain less than half, and the rest is unexplained. V and J calls and clone size are copied from that table; D and trimming were computed from the DNA. For this sample there are 95,000 to 100,000 clones; approximately 83% appear just once. The biggest ten clones account for approximately 4% of the sample.

The TCR comes from a female donor in good health and CMV-seropositive. The chain is encoded by TRBV28 joined to TRBJ2-7, and TRBD1 may be the D gene, going by 6 matching bases. The material sequenced was PBMCs. The CDR3 region has the sequence CASSLDRPGDEQYF. The bases are TGTGCCAGCAGCCTAGACAGGCCCGGGGACGAGCAGTACTTC.